This T cell receptor (beta chain) appears in the sequencing data of a study of a mutant IDH1 vaccine in newly diagnosed glioma. The overall study: Treated patients comprised about 60% males and 37.5% females, mean age about 43 years. Earlier therapy was either radiotherapy, temozolomide, or both, and most got both. Study conclusions and caveats: Changes in top peripheral clonotypes did not appear linked to pseudoprogression.

Noted time point: baseline, week 1 (first vaccination visit). The treatment is: pre-vaccination baseline after standard-of-care therapy. Donors harbored newly found WHO grade 3 or 4 IDH1-mutant, ATRX-lost astrocytomas. TCRdb's copy holds only in-frame clones and misses some; the assay was immunoSEQ multiplex PCR. Of about 88,000 clones in the sample, about 80% were seen once. Worth noting for this clone: Its matching antigen is unknown.

After removal of 6 bases from V and 4 bases from J, the junction contained 5 bases not matched to a gene. Germline CDR1 and CDR2: MNHNS and SASEGT. There are 14 residues in the CDR3. The source material was PBMCs, sampled from a glioma patient treated with radiotherapy, temozolomide or both. The chain has TRBV6-1 and TRBJ1-5, with TRBD1 matching over 8 bases. This TCR derives from a man between 35 and 55 years old with glioma. Some clones in this sample may be carry-over from other donors' samples. The DNA for the CDR3 is TGTGCCAGCAGCATTGGACAGGGAAATCAGCCCCAGCATTTT. It translates to CASSIGQGNQPQHF.